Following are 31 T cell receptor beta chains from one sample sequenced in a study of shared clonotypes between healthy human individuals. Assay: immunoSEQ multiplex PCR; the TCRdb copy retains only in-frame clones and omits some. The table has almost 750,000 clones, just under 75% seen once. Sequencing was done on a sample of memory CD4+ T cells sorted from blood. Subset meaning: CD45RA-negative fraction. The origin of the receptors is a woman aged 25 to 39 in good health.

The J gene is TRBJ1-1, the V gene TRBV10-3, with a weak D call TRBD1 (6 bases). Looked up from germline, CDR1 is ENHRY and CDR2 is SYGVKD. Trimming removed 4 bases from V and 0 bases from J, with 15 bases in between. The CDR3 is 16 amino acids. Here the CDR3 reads CAISGQGKLMNTEAFF. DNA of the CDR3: TGTGCCATCAGTGGCCAGGGGAAACTGATGAACACTGAAGCTTTCTTT.

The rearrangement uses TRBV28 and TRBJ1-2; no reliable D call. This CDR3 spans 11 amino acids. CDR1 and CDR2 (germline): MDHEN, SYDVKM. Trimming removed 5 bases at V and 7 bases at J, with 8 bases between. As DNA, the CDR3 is TGTGCCAGCAGTAAAACGGGTGGCTACACCTTC. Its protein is CASSKTGGYTF.

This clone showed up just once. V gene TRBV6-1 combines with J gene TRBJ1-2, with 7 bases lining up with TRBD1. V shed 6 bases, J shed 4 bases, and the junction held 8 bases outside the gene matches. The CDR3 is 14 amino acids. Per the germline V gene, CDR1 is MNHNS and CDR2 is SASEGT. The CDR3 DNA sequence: TGTGCCAGCAGCATGTCGGACAGGTTCTATGGCTACACCTTC. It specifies CASSMSDRFYGYTF.

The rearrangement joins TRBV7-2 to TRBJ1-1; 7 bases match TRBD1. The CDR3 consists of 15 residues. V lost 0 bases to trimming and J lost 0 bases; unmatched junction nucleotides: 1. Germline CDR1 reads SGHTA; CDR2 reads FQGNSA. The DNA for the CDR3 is TGTGCCAGCAGCTTAGCGGGACAGTTGAACACTGAAGCTTTCTTT. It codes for CASSLAGQLNTEAFF.

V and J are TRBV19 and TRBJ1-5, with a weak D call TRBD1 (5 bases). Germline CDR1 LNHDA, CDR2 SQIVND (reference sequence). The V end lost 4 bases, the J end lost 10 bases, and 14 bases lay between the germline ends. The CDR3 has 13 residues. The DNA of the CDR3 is TGTGCCAGTAGTAGGGGCCCAGGGTTTCCCCAGCATTTT. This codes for CASSRGPGFPQHF.

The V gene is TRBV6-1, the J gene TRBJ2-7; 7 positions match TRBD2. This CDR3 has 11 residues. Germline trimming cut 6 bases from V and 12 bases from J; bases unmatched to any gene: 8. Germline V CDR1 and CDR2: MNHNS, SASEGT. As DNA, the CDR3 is TGTGCCAGCAGGGGACCTCCGGGGGGGTACTTC. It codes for CASRGPPGGYF.

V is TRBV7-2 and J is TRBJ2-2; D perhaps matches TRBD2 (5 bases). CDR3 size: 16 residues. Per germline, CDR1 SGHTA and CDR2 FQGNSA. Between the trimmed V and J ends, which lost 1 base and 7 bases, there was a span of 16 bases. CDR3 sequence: CASSLGGAARGGELFF. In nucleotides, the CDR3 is TGTGCCAGCAGCTTAGGCGGAGCTGCTCGGGGCGGGGAGCTGTTTTTT.

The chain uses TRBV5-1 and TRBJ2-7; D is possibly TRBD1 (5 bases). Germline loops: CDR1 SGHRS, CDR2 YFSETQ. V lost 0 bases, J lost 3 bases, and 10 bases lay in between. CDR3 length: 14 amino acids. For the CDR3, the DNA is TGCGCCAGCAGCTTGGAGACAGACCACTACGAGCAGTACTTC. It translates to CASSLETDHYEQYF.

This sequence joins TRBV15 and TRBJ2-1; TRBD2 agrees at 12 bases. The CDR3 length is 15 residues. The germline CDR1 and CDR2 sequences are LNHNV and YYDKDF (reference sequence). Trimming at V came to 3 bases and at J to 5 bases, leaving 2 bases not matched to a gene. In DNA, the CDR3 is TGTGCCACCAGCAGGGGACTAGCGGGTAACAATGAGCAGTTCTTC. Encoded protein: CATSRGLAGNNEQFF.

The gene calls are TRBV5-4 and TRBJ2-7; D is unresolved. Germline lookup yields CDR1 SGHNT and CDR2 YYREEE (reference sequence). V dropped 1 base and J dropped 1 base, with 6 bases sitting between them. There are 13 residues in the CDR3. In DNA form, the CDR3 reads TGTGCCAGCAGCTTGTACGGGTCCTACGAGCAGTACTTC. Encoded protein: CASSLYGSYEQYF.

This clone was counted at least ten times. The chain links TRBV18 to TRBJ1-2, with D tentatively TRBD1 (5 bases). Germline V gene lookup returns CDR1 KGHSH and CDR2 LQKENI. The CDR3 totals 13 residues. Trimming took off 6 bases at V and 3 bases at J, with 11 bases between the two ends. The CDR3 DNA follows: TGTGCCAGCTCTCCAGGGACTCACTATGGCTACACCTTC. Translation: CASSPGTHYGYTF. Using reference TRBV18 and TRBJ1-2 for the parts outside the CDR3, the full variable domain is NAGVMQNPRHLVRRRGQEARLRCSPMKGHSHVYWYRQLPEEGLKFMVYLQKENIIDESGMPKERFSAEFPKEGPSILRIQQVVRGDSAAYFCASSPGTHYGYTFGSGTRLTVV.

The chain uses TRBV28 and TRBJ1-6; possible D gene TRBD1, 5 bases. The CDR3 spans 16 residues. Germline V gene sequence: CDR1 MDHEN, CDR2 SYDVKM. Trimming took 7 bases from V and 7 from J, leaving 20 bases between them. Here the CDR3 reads CASNSPSGSPNSPLHF. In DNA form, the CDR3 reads TGTGCCAGCAACTCCCCCTCAGGGTCACCAAATTCACCCCTCCACTTT.

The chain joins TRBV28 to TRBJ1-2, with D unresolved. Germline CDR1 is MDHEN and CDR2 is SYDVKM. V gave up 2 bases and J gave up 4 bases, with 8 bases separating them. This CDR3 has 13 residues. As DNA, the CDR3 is TGTGCCAGCAGTTTAAAAGGACCCTATGGCTACACCTTC. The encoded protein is CASSLKGPYGYTF.

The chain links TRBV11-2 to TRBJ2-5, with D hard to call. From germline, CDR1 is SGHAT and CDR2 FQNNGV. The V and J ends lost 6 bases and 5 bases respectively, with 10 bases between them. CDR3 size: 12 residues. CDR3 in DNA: TGTGCCAGCAGGTCGACTGTGGAGACCCAGTACTTC. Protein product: CASRSTVETQYF.

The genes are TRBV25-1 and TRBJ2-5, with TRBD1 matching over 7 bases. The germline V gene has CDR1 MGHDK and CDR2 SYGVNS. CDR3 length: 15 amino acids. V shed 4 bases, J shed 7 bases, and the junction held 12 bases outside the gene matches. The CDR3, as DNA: TGTGCCAGCAGTGCAGCTACAGGGGTGTTGGGGACCCAGTACTTC. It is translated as CASSAATGVLGTQYF.

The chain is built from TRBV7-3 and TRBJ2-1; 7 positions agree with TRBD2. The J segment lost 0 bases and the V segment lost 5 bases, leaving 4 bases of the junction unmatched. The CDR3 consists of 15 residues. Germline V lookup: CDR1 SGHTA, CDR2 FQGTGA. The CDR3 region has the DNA TGTGCCAGCAGCCCCCTAGCGGACTCCTACAATGAGCAGTTCTTC. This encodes CASSPLADSYNEQFF.

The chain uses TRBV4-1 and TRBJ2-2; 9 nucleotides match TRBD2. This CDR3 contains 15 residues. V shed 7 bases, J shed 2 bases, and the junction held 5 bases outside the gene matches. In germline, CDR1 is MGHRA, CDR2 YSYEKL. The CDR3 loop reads CASTRAGGNTGELFF. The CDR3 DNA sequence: TGCGCCAGCACCCGAGCGGGGGGCAACACCGGGGAGCTGTTTTTT.

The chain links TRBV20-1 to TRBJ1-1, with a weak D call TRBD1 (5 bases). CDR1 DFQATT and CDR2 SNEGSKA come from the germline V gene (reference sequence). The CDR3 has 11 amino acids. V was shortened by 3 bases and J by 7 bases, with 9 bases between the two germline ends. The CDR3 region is CSASPGLEAFF. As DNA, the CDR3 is TGCAGTGCTAGCCCGGGACTTGAAGCTTTCTTT.

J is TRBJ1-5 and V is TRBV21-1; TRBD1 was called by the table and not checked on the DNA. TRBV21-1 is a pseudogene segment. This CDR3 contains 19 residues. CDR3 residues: CASSKYWGQGPESRQPQHF. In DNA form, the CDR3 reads TGTGCCAGCAGCAAGTATTGGGGACAGGGCCCGGAGAGCCGTCAGCCCCAGCATTTT.

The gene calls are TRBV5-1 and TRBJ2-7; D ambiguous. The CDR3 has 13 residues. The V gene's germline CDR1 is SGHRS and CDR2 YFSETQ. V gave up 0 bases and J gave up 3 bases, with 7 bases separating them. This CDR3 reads CASSLGQYYEQYF. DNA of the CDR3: TGCGCCAGCAGCTTGGGGCAGTACTACGAGCAGTACTTC.

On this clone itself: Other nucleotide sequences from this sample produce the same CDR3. In DNA form, the CDR3 reads TGCGCCAGCAGACTAGCGGGAGGGTACAATGAGCAGTTCTTC. This encodes CASRLAGGYNEQFF. The chain employs TRBV5-1 and TRBJ2-1; 13 nucleotides agree with TRBD2. This CDR3 region has 14 residues. Germline assignment: CDR1 SGHRS and CDR2 YFSETQ. The V gene end was trimmed by 5 bases and the J gene end by 4 bases; junction bases not matched to a gene: 0.

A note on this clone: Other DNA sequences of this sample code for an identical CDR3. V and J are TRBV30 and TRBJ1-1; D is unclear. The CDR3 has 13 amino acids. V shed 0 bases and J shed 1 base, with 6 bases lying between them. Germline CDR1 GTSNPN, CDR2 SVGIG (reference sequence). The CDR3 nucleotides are TGTGCCTGGAGTGTTTGGGGGAACACTGAAGCTTTCTTT. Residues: CAWSVWGNTEAFF.

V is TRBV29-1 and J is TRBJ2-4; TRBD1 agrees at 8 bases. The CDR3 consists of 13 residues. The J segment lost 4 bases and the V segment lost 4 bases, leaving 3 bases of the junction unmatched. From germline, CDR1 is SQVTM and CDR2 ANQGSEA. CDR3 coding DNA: TGCAGCGTTGCGGGACAGGAGAAAAACATTCAGTACTTC. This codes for CSVAGQEKNIQYF.

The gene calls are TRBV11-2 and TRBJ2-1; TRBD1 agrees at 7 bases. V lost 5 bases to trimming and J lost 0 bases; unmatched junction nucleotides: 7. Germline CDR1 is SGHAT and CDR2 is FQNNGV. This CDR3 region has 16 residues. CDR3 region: CASSLDGDSSYNEQFF. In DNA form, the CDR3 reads TGTGCCAGCAGCCTCGATGGGGACAGCTCCTACAATGAGCAGTTCTTC.

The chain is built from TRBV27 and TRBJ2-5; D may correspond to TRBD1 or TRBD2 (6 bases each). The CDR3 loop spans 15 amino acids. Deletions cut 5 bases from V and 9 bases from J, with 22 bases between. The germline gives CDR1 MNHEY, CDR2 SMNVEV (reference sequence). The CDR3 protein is CASSPHPGAKLAQYF. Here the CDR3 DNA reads TGTGCCAGCAGTCCTCATCCGGGGGCGAAGCTGGCCCAGTACTTC.

The CDR3 nucleotides are TGTGCCAGCACTCCCAACCCCAGCATAAGCTATGGCTACACCTTC. This translates into CASTPNPSISYGYTF. The chain recombines TRBV9 with TRBJ1-2; D gene uncertain. Germline-derived CDR1 and CDR2 are SGDLS and YYNGEE. This CDR3 region has 15 residues. V lost 6 bases, J lost 4 bases, and 19 bases lay in between.

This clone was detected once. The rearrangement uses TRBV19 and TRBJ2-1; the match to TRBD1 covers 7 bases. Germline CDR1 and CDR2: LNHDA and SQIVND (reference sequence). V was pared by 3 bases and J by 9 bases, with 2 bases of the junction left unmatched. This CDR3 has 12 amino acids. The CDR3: CASSINRGEQFF. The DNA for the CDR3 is TGTGCCAGTAGTATTAACAGGGGTGAGCAGTTCTTC.

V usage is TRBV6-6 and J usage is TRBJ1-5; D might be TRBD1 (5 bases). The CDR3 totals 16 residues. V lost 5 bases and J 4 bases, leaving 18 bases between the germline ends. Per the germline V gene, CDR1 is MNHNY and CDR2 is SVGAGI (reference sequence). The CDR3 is CASSTVSGGGNQPQHF. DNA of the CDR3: TGTGCCAGCAGTACCGTCTCGGGGGGAGGAAATCAGCCCCAGCATTTT.

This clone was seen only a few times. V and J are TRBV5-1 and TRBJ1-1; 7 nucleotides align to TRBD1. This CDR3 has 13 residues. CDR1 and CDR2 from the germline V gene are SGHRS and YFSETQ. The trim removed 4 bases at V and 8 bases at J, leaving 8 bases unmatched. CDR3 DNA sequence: TGCGCCAGCAGCGAGAGACAGGGTGGGGAAGCTTTCTTT. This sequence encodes CASSERQGGEAFF.

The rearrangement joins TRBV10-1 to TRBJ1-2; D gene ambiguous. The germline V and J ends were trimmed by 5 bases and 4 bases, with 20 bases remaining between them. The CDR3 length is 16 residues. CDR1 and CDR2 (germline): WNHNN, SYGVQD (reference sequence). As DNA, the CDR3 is TGCGCCAGCAGTACGATCGGAAGATCGAAGACCTATGGCTACACCTTC. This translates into CASSTIGRSKTYGYTF.

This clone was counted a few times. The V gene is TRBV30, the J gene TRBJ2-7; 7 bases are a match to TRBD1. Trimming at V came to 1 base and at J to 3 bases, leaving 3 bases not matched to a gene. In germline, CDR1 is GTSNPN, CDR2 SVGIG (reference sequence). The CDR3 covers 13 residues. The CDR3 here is CAWSEGANYEQYF. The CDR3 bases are TGTGCCTGGAGTGAGGGGGCAAACTACGAGCAGTACTTC. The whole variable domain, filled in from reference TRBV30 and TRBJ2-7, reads SQTIHQWPATLVQPVGSPLSLECTVEGTSNPNLYWYRQAAGRGLQLLFYSVGIGQISSEVPQNLSASRPQDRQFILSSKKLLLSDSGFYLCAWSEGANYEQYFGPGTRLTVT.